The sequence of this TCR beta chain was determined in a study of blood T cell repertoires in COVID-19. About the research overall: PBMCs, B-cell-depleted T cells, or T cells were the source of the cDNA or gDNA that made up the material.

Clones were sequenced by immunoSEQ multiplex PCR, and TCRdb holds only the in-frame ones, with some missing. The sample shows some 220,000 clones, about four fifths of them seen only once. This CDR3 is built from 13 residues. V was cut by 1 base and J by 3 bases, with 7 bases left in between. V and J are TRBV12-3 or TRBV12-4 and TRBJ2-7, with D unresolved. This TCR was sampled from a woman in her thirties who had recovered from COVID-19. Sequenced: peripheral blood. Here the CDR3 reads CASSLGVVYEQYF. The CDR3 coding sequence is TGTGCCAGCAGTTTAGGCGTAGTCTACGAGCAGTACTTC.